This TCR beta chain was captured by sequencing in a study of cytotoxic CD8 clonotypes in ibrutinib-treated CLL. At the level of the study: Patient counts were approximately 12 relapsed/refractory, approximately 15 treatment-naive and around 17 IGHV unmutated. The authors obtained response samples at a median of around 11 months of treatment, range 6 to 36. General study results and limits: Contraction or stability on treatment characterized the public clonotypes, which were uncommon. Circulating CD8+ T-cell counts were tracked by baseline clonality, which exceeded that of age-matched healthy donors.

The CDR3 contains 16 residues. Germline V gene sequence: CDR1 MDHEN, CDR2 SYDVKM. Trimming removed 7 bases from V and 5 bases from J; junction bases left unmatched: 12. The assay was immunoSEQ multiplex PCR, and TCRdb's table has in-frame clones only and misses some. The table has around 160,000 clones, 70% to 85% seen once; the top ten hold approximately 2%. This clone occurred once. Its target is not known. This TCR was sampled from a human donor with chronic lymphocytic leukemia. The V gene is TRBV28, the J gene TRBJ2-5, with 11 bases identical to TRBD1. Material: PBMCs, obtained after 12 months of ibrutinib treatment. The CDR3 sequence: CASISGGQGGFETQYF. The CDR3 nucleotides read TGTGCCAGCATCTCTGGGGGACAGGGGGGGTTTGAGACCCAGTACTTC.